Below are 18 T cell receptor beta chains sequenced from a single sample in a study of OX40 agonist ivuxolimab in advanced cancers. The protocol was immunoSEQ multiplex PCR, while the TCRdb copy is restricted to in-frame clones and leaves out a portion. The sample records 67,000 or so clones, about 88% being singletons. The sequencing used CD4+ or CD8+ T cells sorted from blood, collected in a trial of the OX40 agonist ivuxolimab. Every receptor here comes from an adult with an advanced solid tumor such as melanoma, head and neck, liver or kidney cancer.

The rearrangement uses TRBV7-2 and TRBJ1-5, with 11 bases matching TRBD1. The V gene's germline CDR1 is SGHTA and CDR2 FQGNSA. The CDR3 runs to 15 residues. V lost 5 bases to trimming and J lost 7 bases; unmatched junction nucleotides: 7. The CDR3 spells CASSRLDRGQQPQHF. For the CDR3, the DNA is TGTGCCAGCAGCAGATTGGACAGGGGGCAGCAGCCCCAGCATTTT.

V is TRBV9 and J is TRBJ2-2; 7 bases fit TRBD1. CDR1 SGDLS and CDR2 YYNGEE come from the germline V gene. The CDR3 is 16 residues long. Trimming removed 0 bases from V and 4 bases from J; junction bases left unmatched: 6. The CDR3 region has the DNA TGTGCCAGCAGCGTAGAAGCAGGGGGTCGCACCGGGGAGCTGTTTTTT. It specifies CASSVEAGGRTGELFF. The variable domain in full, with the rest retrieved from reference TRBV9 and TRBJ2-2, is DSGVTQTPKHLITATGQRVTLRCSPRSGDLSVYWYQQSLDQGLQFLIQYYNGEERAKGNILERFSAQQFPDLHSELNLSSLELGDSALYFCASSVEAGGRTGELFFGEGSRLTVL.

A word on this clone: At one end the junction does not follow the germline gene, possibly because of a read error. The V call is TRBV28, the J call TRBJ2-2, with 11 positions matching TRBD2. The CDR3 is 18 amino acids. CDR1 MDHEN and CDR2 SYDVKM come from the germline V gene. CDR3 loop: CVSSFWQLAGENTGELFF. CDR3 DNA sequence: TGTGTCAGCAGTTTTTGGCAACTAGCGGGGGAGAACACCGGGGAGCTGTTTTTT.

CDR3 bases: TGTGCCAGCAGCCGTAGCGGGAGTGGCCCCTACGAGCAGTACTTC. As protein: CASSRSGSGPYEQYF. This sequence joins TRBV27 and TRBJ2-7; 9 bases match TRBD2. V shed 6 bases, J shed 2 bases, and the junction held 8 bases outside the gene matches. The CDR3 runs to 15 residues. Germline loops: CDR1 MNHEY, CDR2 SMNVEV (reference sequence).

The CDR3 DNA is TGTGCCAGCAGCTTAGGCAGGGAAGCTAACTATGGCTACACCTTC. The encoded protein is CASSLGREANYGYTF. This chain links TRBV7-9 with TRBJ1-2, with a weak D call TRBD1 (5 bases). This CDR3 is 15 amino acids long. With 1 base removed from V and 0 bases from J, the gap between germline ends came to 9 bases. CDR1 SEHNR and CDR2 FQNEAQ come from the germline V gene (reference sequence).

This chain joins TRBV7-8 and TRBJ2-7; no reliable D call. This CDR3 is 15 amino acids long. Germline assignment: CDR1 SGHVS and CDR2 FQNEAQ. With 6 bases removed from V and 5 bases from J, the gap between germline ends came to 20 bases. CDR3 protein: CASSRTGPGRNEQYF. CDR3 in DNA: TGTGCCAGCAGTCGTACCGGGCCAGGTAGGAACGAGCAGTACTTC.

This clone appeared a few times. This chain links TRBV2 with TRBJ1-2; maybe TRBD1 (5 bases). The germline gives CDR1 SNHLY, CDR2 FYNNEI. The ends were cut back, 2 bases at V and 4 bases at J, with 8 bases in the middle. The CDR3 totals 13 residues. The CDR3 coding sequence is TGTGCCAGCAGTGAAACAGGAGCCTATGGCTACACCTTC. It codes for CASSETGAYGYTF.

CDR3 nucleotides: TGTGCCAGCAGCCCAGGGACAGGCAGGGAGCAGTACTTC. Protein: CASSPGTGREQYF. The rearrangement joins TRBV7-3 to TRBJ2-7; 8 nucleotides agree with TRBD1. Germline V gene data show CDR1 as SGHTA and CDR2 as FQGTGA. J gave up 7 bases and V 5 bases, and 7 bases lay outside the gene matches. The CDR3 is 13 amino acids.

The V gene is TRBV5-1, the J gene TRBJ2-7; a weak D match, TRBD1 (6 bases). Trimming removed 0 bases at V and 3 bases at J, with 16 bases between. Germline V gene sequence: CDR1 SGHRS, CDR2 YFSETQ. The CDR3 loop spans 16 amino acids. This chain's CDR3 is CASSLGLDRSGYEQYF. CDR3 coding DNA: TGCGCCAGCAGCTTGGGTCTAGACAGGTCGGGCTACGAGCAGTACTTC.

CDR3 DNA sequence: TGCGCCAGCAGCTTGGATGGGCGGGATACGCAGTATTTT. Its translation is CASSLDGRDTQYF. The genes are TRBV5-1 and TRBJ2-3; no clear D gene. V lost 0 bases to trimming and J lost 6 bases, with 8 bases between them. CDR1 and CDR2 (germline): SGHRS, YFSETQ. The CDR3 runs to 13 residues. Based on the CDR3 plus reference TRBV5-1 and TRBJ2-3, the full variable domain is KAGVTQTPRYLIKTRGQQVTLSCSPISGHRSVSWYQQTPGQGLQFLFEYFSETQRNKGNFPGRFSGRQFSNSRSEMNVSTLELGDSALYLCASSLDGRDTQYFGPGTRLTVL.

The table lists this clone with a count of one. The chain joins TRBV7-8 to TRBJ2-1; 8 nucleotides match TRBD1. V was pared by 2 bases and J by 3 bases, with 6 bases of the junction left unmatched. The germline CDR1 and CDR2 sequences are SGHVS and FQNEAQ. This CDR3 contains 16 residues. This chain's CDR3 is CASSLRAGGVYNEQFF. For the CDR3, the DNA is TGTGCCAGCAGCTTAAGAGCAGGGGGCGTCTACAATGAGCAGTTCTTC. Based on the CDR3 plus reference TRBV7-8 and TRBJ2-1, the full variable domain is GAGVSQSPRYKVAKRGQDVALRCDPISGHVSLFWYQQALGQGPEFLTYFQNEAQLDKSGLPSDRFFAERPEGSVSTLKIQRTQQEDSAVYLCASSLRAGGVYNEQFFGPGTRLTVL.

The genes are TRBV27 and TRBJ2-2; TRBD1 agrees at 9 bases. V lost 7 bases to trimming and J lost 0 bases; unmatched junction nucleotides: 3. The CDR3 length is 15 residues. Germline-derived CDR1 and CDR2 are MNHEY and SMNVEV (reference sequence). CDR3 DNA: TGTGCCAGCACCCGGGACAGGGCGAACACCGGGGAGCTGTTTTTT. It is translated as CASTRDRANTGELFF.

The J gene is TRBJ1-1, the V gene TRBV11-1; 7 bases are shared with TRBD1. The CDR3 consists of 15 residues. Losses at the gene ends were 2 bases for V and 4 bases for J; bases not matched to a gene: 7. Per germline, CDR1 SGHAT and CDR2 FQDESV (reference sequence). The CDR3 region has the DNA TGTGCCAGCAGCTTAAGGAGACAGGGAGCCACTGAAGCTTTCTTT. Protein sequence: CASSLRRQGATEAFF.

The CDR3 here is CASSLTTVSGGYTF. The CDR3 DNA is TGTGCCAGCAGTCTAACGACAGTCTCGGGCGGCTACACCTTC. The rearrangement joins TRBV28 to TRBJ1-2, with a weak D call TRBD1 (5 bases). V was shortened by 5 bases and J by 8 bases, with 18 bases between the two germline ends. Germline CDR1 and CDR2: MDHEN and SYDVKM. The CDR3 sequence is 14 residues long.

This sequence joins TRBV2 and TRBJ2-7; either TRBD1 or TRBD2 may supply D (5 bases each). Per the germline V gene, CDR1 is SNHLY and CDR2 is FYNNEI. Trimming took off 4 bases at V and 3 bases at J, with 10 bases between the two ends. The CDR3 is 13 residues long. The DNA for the CDR3 is TGTGCCAGCAGTGCCGGGACCTTCTACGAGCAGTACTTC. This encodes CASSAGTFYEQYF.

The V gene is TRBV19, the J gene TRBJ2-7; D not certain. Looked up from germline, CDR1 is LNHDA and CDR2 is SQIVND (reference sequence). The CDR3 extends over 14 amino acids. V was shortened by 6 bases and J by 0 bases, with 12 bases between the two germline ends. This chain's CDR3 is CASRRSGSSYEQYF. The CDR3 nucleotides read TGTGCCAGTAGGAGGAGTGGAAGCTCCTACGAGCAGTACTTC.

This chain links TRBV5-4 with TRBJ2-2; TRBD2 might be the D (6 bases). V gave up 6 bases and J gave up 5 bases, with 17 bases separating them. Germline-derived CDR1 and CDR2 are SGHNT and YYREEE (reference sequence). The CDR3 consists of 15 residues. The CDR3 protein is CASTRGGAETGELFF. In DNA, the CDR3 is TGTGCCAGCACCCGAGGCGGGGCCGAGACCGGGGAGCTGTTTTTT.

The rearrangement uses TRBV20-1 and TRBJ1-2; D is unclear. From germline, CDR1 is DFQATT and CDR2 SNEGSKA (reference sequence). The CDR3 runs to 11 residues. CDR3 bases: TGCAGCTGGCCGGTAAACTATGGCTACACCTTC. Amino acids: CSWPVNYGYTF.